These 25 T cell receptor beta chains originate from one sample sequenced in a study of early T cells in non-severe SARS-CoV-2 infection. TCRdb used MiXCR to reprocess the 5' RACE reads, holding one entry per CDR3 protein. The table has 80,000 or so distinct CDR3 sequences, 5.5% to 7.5% seen once. Sequencing input: whole blood. These receptor sequences come from an adult who was a healthcare worker with PCR-confirmed SARS-CoV-2 infection or an uninfected control (not recorded which).

CDR3 amino acids: CSATLSGANVLTF. DNA of the CDR3: TGCAGTGCCACCCTGTCTGGGGCCAACGTCCTGACTTTC. The chain carries TRBV20-1 and TRBJ2-6, with no clear D. This CDR3 is 13 amino acids long. CDR1 is DFQATT and CDR2 is SNEGSKA in the germline V gene (reference sequence). Trimming cost V 6 bases and J 1 base, with 7 bases left between them.

The chain joins TRBV7-6 to TRBJ1-4, with 8 nucleotides matching TRBD1. V dropped 1 base and J dropped 6; count of bases not matched to a gene: 4. The CDR3 contains 15 residues. The V gene's germline CDR1 is SGHVS and CDR2 FNYEAQ. The CDR3 spells CASSLGDRGDEKLFF. The CDR3 DNA follows: TGTGCCAGCAGCTTAGGAGACAGGGGTGATGAAAAACTGTTTTTT.

The rearrangement links TRBV6-2 or TRBV6-3 to TRBJ2-1; D unresolved. Germline V gene sequence: CDR1 MNHEY, CDR2 SVGEGT. CDR3 size: 12 residues. V dropped 2 bases and J dropped 7 bases, with 6 bases sitting between them. The DNA for the CDR3 is TGTGCCAGCAGTTACAGGCAAAATGAGCAGTTCTTC. Translating it yields CASSYRQNEQFF.

As concerns this clonotype: This clone may be a read error of a much larger clone one base away. This rearrangement joins TRBV7-2 to TRBJ2-7; the D gene is possibly TRBD2 (5 bases). The CDR3 is 15 amino acids. Germline loops: CDR1 SGHTA, CDR2 FQGNSA. V lost 4 bases and J 6 bases, leaving 19 bases between the germline ends. CDR3 DNA: TGTGCCAGCAGCTCCCGGGCCCCCGAGGGCCGCGAGCAGTACTTC. Amino acid sequence: CASSSRAPEGREQYF. Together with reference TRBV7-2 and TRBJ2-7, the CDR3 gives the full variable domain: GAGVSQSPSNKVTEKGKDVELRCDPISGHTALYWYRQSLGQGLEFLIYFQGNSAPDKSGLPSDRFSAERTGGSVSTLTIQRTQQEDSAVYLCASSSRAPEGREQYFGPGTRLTVT.

The sample holds a few counts of this clonotype. The chain is built from TRBV4-1 and TRBJ1-4; D gene unclear. V dropped 6 bases and J dropped 2 bases, with 13 bases sitting between them. The CDR3 sequence is 15 residues long. Per the germline V gene, CDR1 is MGHRA and CDR2 is YSYEKL. CDR3 sequence: CASRIGPSTNEKLFF. The CDR3, as DNA: TGCGCCAGCAGAATCGGCCCTTCCACTAATGAAAAACTGTTTTTT.

This clonotype was seen many times. The chain has TRBV5-1 and TRBJ2-7, with 11 positions matching TRBD2. The CDR3 has 13 amino acids. CDR1 SGHRS and CDR2 YFSETQ come from the germline V gene. V was clipped by 4 bases and J by 8 bases; unmatched bases: 5. The CDR3 nucleotides are TGCGCCAGCAGCGCCGGGACTAGCGGCAAGCAGTACTTC. Protein sequence: CASSAGTSGKQYF. The full variable domain, rest sourced from reference TRBV5-1 and TRBJ2-7, is KAGVTQTPRYLIKTRGQQVTLSCSPISGHRSVSWYQQTPGQGLQFLFEYFSETQRNKGNFPGRFSGRQFSNSRSEMNVSTLELGDSALYLCASSAGTSGKQYFGPGTRLTVT.

This clonotype was observed a few times. The chain is built from TRBV18 and TRBJ1-5; D is perhaps TRBD1 (6 bases). CDR1 is KGHSH, CDR2 LQKENI, per germline. Between the trimmed V and J ends, which lost 3 bases and 7 bases, there was a span of 10 bases. This CDR3 is built from 13 residues. CDR3 residues: CASSPGGGQPQHF. The CDR3 DNA follows: TGTGCCAGCTCACCGGGGGGCGGACAGCCCCAGCATTTT.

This clonotype was seen ten or more times. The chain recombines TRBV29-1 with TRBJ1-1; 12 bases fit TRBD1. CDR1 is SQVTM, CDR2 ANQGSEA, per germline. Trimming cost V 6 bases and J 0 bases; bases outside gene matches: 5. This CDR3 has 15 amino acids. CDR3 residues: CSVHGTGGLNTEAFF. The CDR3, as DNA: TGCAGCGTGCACGGGACAGGGGGCTTGAACACTGAAGCTTTCTTT.

The chain links TRBV20-1 to TRBJ2-5; possibly TRBD1 for D (5 bases). Trimming left V 4 bases short and J 5 bases short, with 20 bases between. There are 15 residues in the CDR3. Germline loops: CDR1 DFQATT, CDR2 SNEGSKA (reference sequence). The CDR3 sequence is CSATTHAGQAETQYF. The CDR3 DNA sequence: TGCAGTGCTACCACCCATGCCGGACAAGCGGAGACCCAGTACTTC.

This clonotype was recorded at least ten times. V usage is TRBV29-1 and J usage is TRBJ1-1, with D possibly TRBD1 on 5 matching bases. Germline-derived CDR1 and CDR2 are SQVTM and ANQGSEA. Trimming took off 6 bases at V and 7 bases at J, with 15 bases between the two ends. The CDR3 has 12 residues. CDR3 nucleotides: TGCAGCGTCGGCCAGGGAGACGTTGAAGCTTTCTTT. Amino acid sequence: CSVGQGDVEAFF.

The rearrangement joins TRBV9 to TRBJ1-6; 8 positions match TRBD1. With 0 bases clipped from V and 7 bases from J, the junction kept 0 bases outside the gene matches. The CDR3 length is 14 residues. CDR1 is SGDLS, CDR2 YYNGEE, per germline. This CDR3 is CASSVGQGNSPLHF. The CDR3, as DNA: TGTGCCAGCAGCGTAGGACAGGGGAATTCACCCCTCCACTTT.

In its sample, this clonotype was seen many times. The chain links TRBV12-3 or TRBV12-4 to TRBJ1-1; D unclear. V was cut by 3 bases and J by 3 bases, with 8 bases left in between. The CDR3 has 13 amino acids. Written as DNA, the CDR3 is TGTGCCAGCAGTTTTGAGGCAGACACTGAAGCTTTCTTT. Amino acid sequence: CASSFEADTEAFF.

This clonotype was seen many times. The chain carries TRBV10-1 and TRBJ2-5, with D hard to call. Germline CDR1 is WNHNN and CDR2 is SYGVQD (reference sequence). This CDR3 contains 12 residues. Between the trimmed V and J ends, which lost 9 bases and 4 bases, there was a span of 12 bases. CDR3 in DNA: TGCGCCAGGGTGGAAGGGCGAGAGACCCAGTACTTC. Its protein product is CARVEGRETQYF.

This clonotype turned up a few times. This sequence joins TRBV6-5 and TRBJ2-2; 9 bases agree with TRBD1. V dropped 10 bases and J dropped 6; count of bases not matched to a gene: 3. This CDR3 has 12 amino acids. Germline V gives CDR1 MNHEY, CDR2 SVGAGI. This chain's CDR3 is CATTGGPGELFF. The CDR3 nucleotides are TGTGCCACGACAGGGGGTCCCGGGGAGCTGTTTTTT.

This clonotype has only one observation. The rearrangement links TRBV5-4 to TRBJ1-2, with a weak D call TRBD1 (6 bases). In germline, CDR1 is SGHNT, CDR2 YYREEE (reference sequence). V was pared by 4 bases and J by 1 base, with 14 bases between. The CDR3 loop spans 15 amino acids. CDR3 DNA: TGTGCCAGCAGCATCCCTGGACAGAATAACTATGGCTACACCTTC. It yields the protein CASSIPGQNNYGYTF.

This clonotype was observed a handful of times. The chain couples TRBV6-1 to TRBJ2-1; D unclear. From germline, CDR1 is MNHNS and CDR2 SASEGT. The CDR3 contains 11 residues. Trimming removed 8 bases at V and 8 bases at J, with 10 bases between. This CDR3 reads CASQMGYEQFF. The CDR3 nucleotides are TGTGCCAGCCAAATGGGGTATGAGCAGTTCTTC.

This clonotype has ten or more counts. The rearrangement links TRBV19 to TRBJ2-2; 9 bases match TRBD1. Germline V lookup: CDR1 LNHDA, CDR2 SQIVND (reference sequence). This CDR3 contains 14 residues. V shed 5 bases and J 4 bases; nucleotides not matched to a gene: 2. CDR3: CASSRTGVTGELFF. The CDR3 DNA reads as TGTGCCAGTAGTCGGACAGGGGTCACCGGGGAGCTGTTTTTT. The entire variable domain, with the rest obtained from reference TRBV19 and TRBJ2-2, is as follows: DGGITQSPKYLFRKEGQNVTLSCEQNLNHDAMYWYRQDPGQGLRLIYYSQIVNDFQKGDIAEGYSVSREKKESFPLTVTSAQKNPTAFYLCASSRTGVTGELFFGEGSRLTVL.

This clonotype occurred many times. The J gene is TRBJ2-7, the V gene TRBV11-2; the match to TRBD1 covers 12 bases. J lost 6 bases, V lost 5 bases, and 2 bases had no gene match. The CDR3 has 13 residues. Germline V lookup: CDR1 SGHAT, CDR2 FQNNGV. The CDR3 DNA reads as TGTGCCAGCAGCCGGGACAGGGGGCCCGAGCAGTACTTC. This gives the protein CASSRDRGPEQYF.

This clonotype was detected only a few times. J is TRBJ1-2 and V is TRBV13; 9 bases agree with TRBD1. Germline lookup yields CDR1 PRHDT and CDR2 FYEKMQ (reference sequence). The junction had 9 bases not matched to a gene; V was cut back by 5 bases and J by 8 bases. CDR3 length: 14 amino acids. The CDR3 nucleotides read TGTGCCAGCAGCACGTCACAGGGGGCAGAAGGCTACACCTTC. Translating gives CASSTSQGAEGYTF.

The chain employs TRBV20-1 and TRBJ2-7, with D possibly TRBD2 on 6 matching bases. This CDR3 comprises 14 residues. V lost 2 bases and J 3 bases, leaving 14 bases between the germline ends. In germline, CDR1 is DFQATT, CDR2 SNEGSKA (reference sequence). In DNA form, the CDR3 reads TGCAGTGCTAGACATGCTGAAGCGGGCTACGAGCAGTACTTC. Translating gives CSARHAEAGYEQYF.

The chain carries TRBV12-2 and TRBJ1-2; the table's TRBD1 call for D was not verified on the DNA. TRBV12-2 counts as a pseudogene. The CDR3 extends over 16 amino acids. The CDR3 region is CASRSSGDTANYGYTF. In DNA, the CDR3 is TGTGCAAGTCGCTCCTCTGGGGACACCGCTAACTATGGCTACACCTTC.

Many counts were recorded for this clonotype. The chain recombines TRBV6-2 or TRBV6-3 with TRBJ1-6; tentative D call: TRBD1 (5 bases). Germline CDR1 is MNHEY and CDR2 is SVGEGT. The CDR3 is 15 amino acids. V lost 2 bases and J lost 8, with 13 bases in between. The CDR3 loop reads CASSYGTRRDSPLHF. As DNA, the CDR3 is TGTGCCAGCAGTTACGGGACCCGGAGGGATTCACCCCTCCACTTT.

This clonotype was seen many times. CDR3 amino acids: CASSQDPYPGTSNTGELFF. In nucleotides, the CDR3 is TGCGCCAGCAGCCAAGATCCTTATCCGGGTACTTCGAACACCGGGGAGCTGTTTTTT. The V gene is TRBV4-3, the J gene TRBJ2-2; D is unclear. Germline assignment: CDR1 LGHNA and CDR2 YSLEER. The CDR3 totals 19 residues. The V gene lost 0 bases and the J gene lost 0 bases, with 17 bases spanning the gap.

In its sample, this clonotype was seen many times. The chain employs TRBV29-1 and TRBJ1-1; no clear D gene. The CDR3 covers 13 residues. CDR1 SQVTM and CDR2 ANQGSEA come from the germline V gene. V lost 6 bases to trimming and J lost 3 bases, with 14 bases between them. The CDR3 is CSVGTQSYTEAFF. Written as DNA, the CDR3 is TGCAGCGTGGGTACACAGAGCTACACTGAAGCTTTCTTT.

The rearrangement links TRBV7-2 to TRBJ2-3; 7 positions agree with TRBD1. Germline CDR1 reads SGHTA; CDR2 reads FQGNSA. This CDR3 region has 15 residues. The ends lost 2 bases at V and 2 bases at J; junction bases unmatched: 4. The CDR3 DNA is TGTGCCAGCAGCTTAAGGGGGCAAGTCACAGATACGCAGTATTTT. This translates into CASSLRGQVTDTQYF.